This T cell receptor beta chain was observed in a study of T cell responses to AZD1222 COVID-19 vaccine. Study-level points and caveats: Just 5 to 7 AZD1222 recipients were seropositive at baseline.

The germline V gene encodes CDR1 MDHEN and CDR2 SYDVKM. The CDR3 totals 15 residues. V lost 6 bases and J lost 5; bases outside the gene matches: 7. As regards this clone: Its antigen remains unidentified.

Clones were sequenced by immunoSEQ multiplex PCR, and TCRdb holds only the in-frame ones, with some missing. Of roughly 45,000 clones detected, 80% to 85% appear once; the ten largest clones hold 18%. This clonotype originated in an adult who received the AZD1222 COVID-19 vaccine. The chain is built from TRBV28 and TRBJ2-5; 12 nucleotides agree with TRBD2. The specimen comprised peripheral blood, sampled 28 days after the second AZD1222 dose. CDR3 sequence reads: CASSSLTSGGETQYF. CDR3 nucleotides: TGTGCCAGCAGCTCACTAACTAGCGGGGGGGAGACCCAGTACTTC.